This is a list of T cell receptor beta chains from one sample in a study of identical twins. Each CDR3 protein is one row after TCRdb ran MiXCR on the 5' RACE reads. The sample shows more than 1.5 million distinct CDR3 sequences, under 35% of them seen only once. Sequencing was done on a sample of cord blood. All receptors come from a newborn girl in good health. Both conserved end residues are part of each CDR3. D genes are given only for firm matches. Only some rows state a clone size, as once, few, many or a class for expanded clones.

J gene | D gene | V gene | clone size | CDR3 DNA | CDR3 protein
TRBJ2-3 | TRBD2 | TRBV6-1 | NA | TGTGCCACCGAGCCCAGCGGGAGGGCCAGCGATACGCAGTATTTT | CATEPSGRASDTQYF
TRBJ1-4 | TRBD1 | TRBV2 | few | TGTGCCAGCAGTGGACAGGGGGCGCTTGAAAAACTGTTTTTT | CASSGQGALEKLFF
TRBJ2-3 | TRBD1 | TRBV12-3/TRBV12-4 | NA | TGTGCCAGCAAGAGCAGGGGGAGCACAGATACGCAGTATTTT | CASKSRGSTDTQYF
TRBJ2-5 | TRBD2 | TRBV6-1 | few | TGTGCCAGCAGTGAAGGACTAGCGGGGGCAGAGACCCAGTACTTC | CASSEGLAGAETQYF
TRBJ1-2 | NA | TRBV20-1 | NA | TGCAGTGCTAGGGTAGCTGGCAGTCTTAACTATGGCTACACCTTC | CSARVAGSLNYGYTF
TRBJ1-1 | NA | TRBV7-9 | few | TGTGCCAGCAGCTTAGACCCAGTCATGAACACTGAAGCTTTCTTT | CASSLDPVMNTEAFF
TRBJ2-1 | TRBD2 | TRBV28 | NA | TGTGCCAGCAGTTCCGGGACTAGCGAATTTGGCAATGAGCAGTTCTTC | CASSSGTSEFGNEQFF
TRBJ2-5 | NA | TRBV5-1 | NA | TGCGCCAGCAGCTTAGGTCCGGGATCGGGGGCTCGGGAGACCCAGTACTTC | CASSLGPGSGARETQYF
TRBJ1-1 | NA | TRBV20-1 | NA | TGCAGTGCTAGGGAGACAGTAGGGAACACTGAAGCTTTCTTT | CSARETVGNTEAFF
TRBJ1-5 | NA | TRBV20-1 | NA | TGCAGTGCTAGAGACGTAGGGGAGGATTTTAGCAATCAGCCCCAGCATTTT | CSARDVGEDFSNQPQHF